The rows below give T cell receptor beta chains drawn from one sample of a study of control samples from healthy donors and cancer patients. Profiling relied on immunoSEQ multiplex PCR, and the TCRdb table lists in-frame clones only, not all of them. The sample includes about 190,000 clones. The source material was blood. The receptors were gathered from a woman in her thirties in good health. Each CDR3 is given with its conserved first and last residue. A D gene is named only where the DNA matches it firmly.

D	V	length	J	CDR3	DNA
TRBD1	TRBV19	15	TRBJ1-6	CASSAGQGANSPLHF	TGTGCCAGTAGTGCCGGACAGGGCGCTAATTCACCCCTCCACTTT
TRBD2	TRBV7-9	15	TRBJ2-7	CASSLGTSQVSEQYF	TGTGCCAGCAGCTTGGGGACTAGTCAAGTCTCCGAGCAGTACTTC
TRBD2	TRBV2	19	TRBJ2-2	CASSDTSGGRPRWTGELFF	TGTGCCAGCAGCGACACTAGCGGGGGAAGGCCTAGGTGGACCGGGGAGCTGTTTTTT
TRBD2	TRBV4-1	16	TRBJ2-7	CASSQSRLANLYEQYF	TGCGCCAGCAGCCAATCCAGACTAGCTAATTTGTACGAGCAGTACTTC
TRBD2	TRBV5-1	16	TRBJ2-2	CASSSAGGTNTGELFF	TGCGCCAGCAGCTCAGCGGGGGGAACGAACACCGGGGAGCTGTTTTTT
.	TRBV7-2	10	TRBJ1-5	CASSLGPQHF	TGTGCCAGCAGCTTAGGGCCCCAGCATTTT
.	TRBV2	13	TRBJ1-2	CASSERGTYGYTF	TGTGCCAGCAGTGAACGGGGCACCTATGGCTACACCTTC
.	TRBV7-9	16	TRBJ1-1	CASSLYSPREHTEAFF	TGTGCCAGCAGCTTATATTCGCCCAGGGAACACACTGAAGCTTTCTTT
.	TRBV5-6	14	TRBJ1-3	CASRERGGGNTIYF	TGTGCCAGCAGGGAAAGAGGGGGAGGAAACACCATATATTTT
.	TRBV28	14	TRBJ1-1	CASSLIRPNTEAFF	TGTGCCAGCAGTTTAATCAGGCCGAACACTGAAGCTTTCTTT
TRBD1	TRBV19	13	TRBJ2-1	CASSAQGGNEQFF	TGTGCCAGTAGTGCACAGGGGGGCAATGAGCAGTTCTTC
.	TRBV27	13	TRBJ2-5	CASSLVRAETQYF	TGTGCCAGCAGTTTAGTCCGAGCTGAGACCCAGTACTTC
.	TRBV27	13	TRBJ1-6	CASSQADRSPLHF	TGTGCCAGCAGCCAGGCTGACCGTTCACCCCTCCACTTT
.	TRBV28	13	TRBJ2-7	CASSPHSSYEQYF	TGTGCCAGCAGTCCCCACAGCTCCTACGAGCAGTACTTC
TRBD2	TRBV11-2	18	TRBJ2-7	CASSLVRRLAGEGSEQYF	TGTGCCAGCAGCTTAGTCCGTCGACTAGCGGGGGAAGGGAGCGAGCAGTACTTC
.	TRBV7-3	14	TRBJ1-2	CASSLSSRDYGYTF	TGTGCCAGCAGCTTATCTTCCCGAGACTATGGCTACACCTTC
.	TRBV15	16	TRBJ1-2	CATSRGQAPLLYGYTF	TGTGCCACCAGCAGAGGCCAGGCTCCGTTACTCTATGGCTACACCTTC
.	TRBV4-3	16	TRBJ1-3	CASSQFVGASGNTIYF	TGCGCCAGCAGCCAATTTGTGGGTGCCTCTGGAAACACCATATATTTT
TRBD1	TRBV28	15	TRBJ2-7	CASSVAGGLFGEQYF	TGTGCCAGCAGTGTGGCAGGGGGTCTTTTCGGCGAGCAGTACTTC
.	TRBV11-2	12	TRBJ2-1	CASSLEGNEQFF	TGTGCCAGCAGCTTAGAAGGAAATGAGCAGTTCTTC
TRBD1	TRBV9	16	TRBJ1-6	CASSPAGTGVYSPLHF	TGTGCCAGCAGCCCAGCCGGGACAGGGGTTTATTCACCCCTCCACTTT
TRBD1	TRBV4-1	16	TRBJ1-3	CASSQLIAGGVNTIYF	TGCGCCAGCAGCCAGCTTATAGCAGGGGGCGTAAACACCATATATTTT
TRBD1	TRBV7-9	14	TRBJ1-3	CASSLDRKGNTIYF	TGTGCCAGCAGCTTGGACAGGAAAGGAAACACCATATATTTT
.	TRBV6-5	13	TRBJ1-1	CASSLGYYTEAFF	TGTGCCAGCAGTCTGGGGTATTACACTGAAGCTTTCTTT
.	TRBV7-9	15	TRBJ1-1	CASAQRTALNTEAFF	TGTGCCAGCGCGCAACGGACAGCGCTGAACACTGAAGCTTTCTTT
.	TRBV11-3	16	TRBJ2-3	CASSLVGGGSTDTQYF	TGTGCCAGCAGCTTAGTAGGTGGGGGGAGCACAGATACGCAGTATTTT
.	TRBV7-2	15	TRBJ2-7	CASSFSTGLGYEQYF	TGTGCCAGCAGCTTTTCGACAGGCTTGGGCTACGAGCAGTACTTC
TRBD2	TRBV4-2	15	TRBJ2-1	CASSQDGTNYNEQFF	TGTGCCAGCAGCCAAGACGGGACTAATTACAATGAGCAGTTCTTC
.	TRBV28	11	TRBJ1-6	CASSLAAPLHF	TGTGCCAGCAGTTTAGCGGCACCCCTCCACTTT
.	TRBV20-1	15	TRBJ2-1	CSAGGVGGFYNEQFF	TGCAGTGCTGGTGGTGTGGGGGGTTTCTACAATGAGCAGTTCTTC
TRBD1	TRBV28	15	TRBJ2-7	CASSYPGQATPEQYF	TGTGCCAGCAGTTATCCGGGACAGGCGACTCCTGAGCAGTACTTC
.	TRBV5-5	14	TRBJ1-6	CASSLLAYNSPLHF	TGTGCCAGCAGCTTGTTGGCCTATAATTCACCCCTCCACTTT
.	TRBV7-9	18	TRBJ1-6	CASSLGPGESSYNSPLHF	TGTGCCAGCAGCTTAGGTCCGGGGGAGAGCTCCTATAATTCACCCCTCCACTTT
TRBD1	TRBV28	14	TRBJ2-1	CASSRGTGGVGQFF	TGTGCCAGCAGTCGAGGTACAGGGGGCGTAGGGCAGTTCTTC
.	TRBV30	15	TRBJ1-5	CAWSALDGGNQPQHF	TGTGCCTGGAGTGCCCTAGATGGGGGCAATCAGCCCCAGCATTTT
TRBD1	TRBV24-1	16	TRBJ2-7	CATSDSPGTGYHEQYF	TGTGCCACCAGTGATTCCCCCGGGACAGGGTATCACGAGCAGTACTTC
.	TRBV27	13	TRBJ2-1	CASSLSTQNEQFF	TGTGCCAGCAGTTTATCGACACAGAATGAGCAGTTCTTC
.	TRBV27	13	TRBJ1-1	CASRNSGGTEAFF	TGTGCCAGCAGGAACAGCGGGGGCACTGAAGCTTTCTTT
TRBD1	TRBV7-2	15	TRBJ2-3	CASSPNRGQADTQYF	TGTGCCAGCAGCCCGAACAGGGGGCAGGCAGATACGCAGTATTTT
.	TRBV4-1	17	TRBJ1-1	CASSHIGWGRRDTEAFF	TGCGCCAGCAGCCACATTGGGTGGGGGAGGAGGGACACTGAAGCTTTCTTT
.	TRBV5-1	14	TRBJ2-3	CASSLGLDTDTQYF	TGCGCCAGCAGCTTGGGACTTGACACAGATACGCAGTATTTT
TRBD1	TRBV19	16	TRBJ1-5	CASSIVHYRGTQPQHF	TGTGCCAGTAGTATAGTCCATTACAGGGGAACTCAGCCCCAGCATTTT
TRBD1	TRBV7-2	15	TRBJ1-6	CASSDGQAINSPLHF	TGTGCCAGCAGCGACGGACAGGCAATTAATTCACCCCTCCACTTT
TRBD2	TRBV19	16	TRBJ2-5	CASKGLAGATGETQYF	TGTGCCAGTAAGGGACTAGCGGGGGCTACGGGAGAGACCCAGTACTTC
.	TRBV12-5	12	TRBJ1-1	CASGSGGTEAFF	TGTGCTAGTGGCTCCGGGGGCACTGAAGCTTTCTTT
TRBD2	TRBV5-1	15	TRBJ2-1	CASSYGLAGDNEQFF	TGCGCCAGCAGCTACGGACTAGCGGGGGACAATGAGCAGTTCTTC
TRBD2	TRBV6-5	15	TRBJ2-5	CASSYEGPGGGTQYF	TGTGCCAGCAGTTACGAGGGACCCGGGGGGGGGACCCAGTACTTC
.	TRBV7-2	14	TRBJ2-7	CASSLEGRPYEQYF	TGTGCCAGCAGCTTGGAGGGTCGACCCTACGAGCAGTACTTC
.	TRBV5-1	16	TRBJ1-4	CASSHPSGTTNEKLFF	TGCGCCAGCAGCCATCCCAGCGGGACAACTAATGAAAAACTGTTTTTT
TRBD1	TRBV29-1	12	TRBJ2-1	CSVSRGHNEQFF	TGCAGCGTGTCCAGGGGGCACAATGAGCAGTTCTTC
.	TRBV6-5	13	TRBJ1-5	CASSYSTNQPQHF	TGTGCCAGCAGTTACTCTACTAATCAGCCCCAGCATTTT
TRBD2	TRBV3-1/TRBV3-2	15	TRBJ2-1	CASSLSGTSGGEQFF	TGTGCCAGCAGCCTATCCGGGACTAGCGGGGGGGAGCAGTTCTTC